Following are 30 T cell receptor beta chains from one sample sequenced in a study of OX40 agonist ivuxolimab in advanced cancers. Data came from immunoSEQ multiplex PCR; TCRdb stores just in-frame clones and leaves some out. The data contain roughly 60,000 clones, 86% of them singletons. Sequences were derived from CD4+ or CD8+ T cells sorted from blood, sampled in a trial of the OX40 agonist ivuxolimab. Receptor source: an adult with an advanced solid tumor such as melanoma, head and neck, liver or kidney cancer.

The chain combines TRBV4-1 with TRBJ2-7, with TRBD2 identical over 9 bases. The CDR3 contains 13 residues. From germline, CDR1 is MGHRA and CDR2 YSYEKL. With V trimmed by 2 bases and J by 5 bases, 1 base remained unmatched. The chain's CDR3 is CASSQRLADEQYF. The CDR3 coding sequence is TGCGCCAGCAGCCAAAGACTAGCGGACGAGCAGTACTTC.

This clone was seen a handful of times. This chain connects TRBV28 to TRBJ1-3, with TRBD1 matching 8 bases. Germline V gene lookup returns CDR1 MDHEN and CDR2 SYDVKM. Trimming cost V 2 bases and J 3 bases; bases outside gene matches: 6. CDR3 length equals 16 residues. The CDR3 protein is CASSLGQGHRGNTIYF. The CDR3 nucleotides read TGTGCCAGCAGTTTAGGACAGGGACATCGTGGAAACACCATATATTTT.

V and J are TRBV12-5 and TRBJ2-1; D is ambiguous. The ends were cut back, 6 bases at V and 0 bases at J, with 9 bases in the middle. This CDR3 region has 14 residues. The V gene's germline CDR1 is LGHNT and CDR2 FRNRAP. CDR3 sequence (DNA): TGTGCTAGTGGCCAGGCGAGCTCCTACAATGAGCAGTTCTTC. It yields the protein CASGQASSYNEQFF.

The chain recombines TRBV11-2 with TRBJ2-3, with TRBD2 matching over 8 bases. Trimming removed 8 bases from V and 3 bases from J; junction bases left unmatched: 10. CDR3 length: 15 residues. Germline CDR1 is SGHAT and CDR2 is FQNNGV. The chain's CDR3 is CASGPAGARTDTQYF. Written as DNA, the CDR3 is TGTGCCAGCGGCCCAGCGGGGGCGAGGACAGATACGCAGTATTTT. The full variable domain, completed using reference TRBV11-2 and TRBJ2-3, is EAGVAQSPRYKIIEKRQSVAFWCNPISGHATLYWYQQILGQGPKLLIQFQNNGVVDDSQLPKDRFSAERLKGVDSTLKIQPAKLEDSAVYLCASGPAGARTDTQYFGPGTRLTVL.

The V call is TRBV28, the J call TRBJ2-1, with D perhaps TRBD2 (5 bases). CDR1 and CDR2 from the germline V gene are MDHEN and SYDVKM. The V gene lost 2 bases and the J gene lost 9 bases, with 5 bases spanning the gap. CDR3 length: 11 residues. The CDR3 spells CASSLEGEQFF. The CDR3, as DNA: TGTGCCAGCAGTTTAGAGGGTGAGCAGTTCTTC.

This clone was picked up a small number of times. The chain links TRBV4-2 to TRBJ2-1, with TRBD2 matching over 8 bases. The germline gives CDR1 LGHNA, CDR2 YNFKEQ. The CDR3 is 15 residues long. The V segment lost 1 base and the J segment 6 bases; nucleotides outside the gene matches: 5. In nucleotides, the CDR3 is TGTGCCAGCAGCCAAGCACTAGCGGCATCCAATGAGCAGTTCTTC. This gives the protein CASSQALAASNEQFF.

This chain links TRBV23-1 with TRBJ2-7; 13 bases line up with TRBD2. TRBV23-1 is marked as an open reading frame, function uncertain. V shed 4 bases and J 0 bases; nucleotides not matched to a gene: 3. The CDR3 is made up of 16 amino acids. CDR3 sequence (DNA): TGCGCCAGCAGTCGACTAGCGGGAGGATTCTCCTACGAGCAGTACTTC. It translates to CASSRLAGGFSYEQYF.

The gene calls are TRBV7-6 and TRBJ1-1; D ambiguous. The CDR3 length is 13 residues. The ends were cut back, 4 bases at V and 1 base at J, with 7 bases in the middle. CDR1 is SGHVS, CDR2 FNYEAQ, per germline. As DNA, the CDR3 is TGTGCCAGCAGCTCTAGTGGGAACACTGAAGCTTTCTTT. It specifies CASSSSGNTEAFF.

This chain connects TRBV6-5 to TRBJ2-3, with 7 bases that match TRBD2. V dropped 6 bases and J dropped 5; count of bases not matched to a gene: 5. The CDR3 loop spans 13 amino acids. The V gene's germline CDR1 is MNHEY and CDR2 SVGAGI. The CDR3 DNA reads TGTGCCAGCAGGCTCGCGGGGGAAGATACGCAGTATTTT. Protein product: CASRLAGEDTQYF.

This clone was seen a few times. The gene calls are TRBV11-1 and TRBJ1-6, with TRBD1 matching 8 bases. Germline V gene sequence: CDR1 SGHAT, CDR2 FQDESV (reference sequence). V was clipped by 4 bases and J by 7 bases; unmatched bases: 9. The CDR3 sequence is 16 residues long. CDR3 loop: CASSSRSTGGNSPLHF. In DNA form, the CDR3 reads TGTGCCAGCAGCTCCCGTTCCACAGGGGGAAATTCACCCCTCCACTTT.

This clone has just one count. The genes are TRBV6-5 and TRBJ2-7; D not resolved. This CDR3 comprises 14 residues. Germline V gene data show CDR1 as MNHEY and CDR2 as SVGAGI. Trimming shortened V by 8 bases and J by 1 base, and 15 bases separated the two germline ends. CDR3 region: CASLPDGASYEQYF. In DNA, the CDR3 is TGTGCCAGCCTACCCGACGGTGCTTCCTACGAGCAGTACTTC.

The chain uses TRBV6-4 and TRBJ2-3; 11 bases fit TRBD2. The CDR3 length is 15 residues. Germline trimming cut 5 bases from V and 2 bases from J; bases unmatched to any gene: 3. The V gene's germline CDR1 is MRHNA and CDR2 SNTAGT. The CDR3 sequence: CASSRLAGITDTQYF. The CDR3 DNA follows: TGTGCCAGCAGTAGACTAGCGGGGATCACAGATACGCAGTATTTT.

The chain uses TRBV25-1 and TRBJ2-2; 8 bases are a match to TRBD2. V lost 3 bases to trimming and J lost 0 bases; unmatched junction nucleotides: 3. Germline loops: CDR1 MGHDK, CDR2 SYGVNS. This CDR3 contains 16 residues. CDR3 bases: TGTGCCAGCAGTGAGAACGGGAGGGCGAACACCGGGGAGCTGTTTTTT. Amino acid sequence: CASSENGRANTGELFF.

The CDR3 reads CASSLDGGWRGASTDTQYF. The CDR3 bases are TGTGCCAGTAGTCTTGATGGAGGTTGGCGGGGGGCTAGCACAGATACGCAGTATTTT. The V call is TRBV19, the J call TRBJ2-3; 8 bases fit TRBD2. In germline, CDR1 is LNHDA, CDR2 SQIVND (reference sequence). The CDR3 contains 19 residues. J gave up 0 bases and V 5 bases, and 16 bases lay outside the gene matches.

The rearrangement links TRBV7-2 to TRBJ2-5, with a weak D call TRBD1 (6 bases). Judging by the DNA end, TRBJ2-7 fits better; the J call may be wrong. Germline CDR1 is SGHTA and CDR2 is FQGNSA. CDR3 length equals 15 residues. The DNA for the CDR3 is TGTGCCAGCAGCATAGGGACACCCGACCTTTACGAGCAGTACTTC. The encoded protein is CASSIGTPDLYEQYF.

The chain links TRBV4-1 to TRBJ2-7, with D hard to call. There are 16 residues in the CDR3. V lost 5 bases, J lost 1 base, and 18 bases lay in between. Germline assignment: CDR1 MGHRA and CDR2 YSYEKL. For the CDR3, the DNA is TGCGCCAGCAGCTTAAGTCCGGCAGTAGCATCCTACGAGCAGTACTTC. Protein sequence: CASSLSPAVASYEQYF.

The chain is built from TRBV18 and TRBJ1-3, with a tentative D call TRBD1 (5 bases). V shed 3 bases and J shed 4 bases, with 10 bases lying between them. This CDR3 contains 14 residues. Germline CDR1 and CDR2: KGHSH and LQKENI. The CDR3 nucleotides are TGTGCCAGCTCACCGGGGGGAACCGGAAACACCATATATTTT. Translating it yields CASSPGGTGNTIYF. Drawing the rest from reference TRBV18 and TRBJ1-3, the complete variable domain is NAGVMQNPRHLVRRRGQEARLRCSPMKGHSHVYWYRQLPEEGLKFMVYLQKENIIDESGMPKERFSAEFPKEGPSILRIQQVVRGDSAAYFCASSPGGTGNTIYFGEGSWLTVV.

V gene TRBV11-2 combines with J gene TRBJ1-1, with D unresolved. CDR1 and CDR2 from the germline V gene are SGHAT and FQNNGV. Trimming took 2 bases from V and 1 from J, leaving 5 bases between them. The CDR3 sequence is 13 residues long. CDR3 region: CASSLRWNTEAFF. In DNA form, the CDR3 reads TGTGCCAGCAGCTTAAGGTGGAACACTGAAGCTTTCTTT.

The chain is built from TRBV6-1 and TRBJ1-2, with 10 bases lining up with TRBD1. Germline-derived CDR1 and CDR2 are MNHNS and SASEGT. This CDR3 region has 15 residues. The trim removed 6 bases at V and 0 bases at J, leaving 4 bases unmatched. CDR3 nucleotide sequence: TGTGCCAGCAGCCCCGGGACAGGGGCTAACTATGGCTACACCTTC. Its translation: CASSPGTGANYGYTF.

This clone appeared a single time. The gene calls are TRBV2 and TRBJ1-2; 10 bases are shared with TRBD1. Germline V gene sequence: CDR1 SNHLY, CDR2 FYNNEI. V lost 2 bases and J lost 7; bases outside the gene matches: 13. CDR3 size: 17 residues. In DNA, the CDR3 is TGTGCCAGCAGTGAATTTTTTATCGACAGGGGGCATGGTGGCTACACCTTC. It yields the protein CASSEFFIDRGHGGYTF.

The gene calls are TRBV4-1 and TRBJ1-6; 11 nucleotides line up with TRBD1. The CDR3 is 21 amino acids. The junction had 17 bases not matched to a gene; V was cut back by 4 bases and J by 3 bases. Germline loops: CDR1 MGHRA, CDR2 YSYEKL. The CDR3 is CASSRGQGASLLPNYNSPLHF. CDR3 sequence (DNA): TGCGCCAGCAGCCGAGGACAGGGGGCGTCACTATTGCCGAACTATAATTCACCCCTCCACTTT.

The V gene is TRBV7-3, the J gene TRBJ2-2; 15 positions agree with TRBD2. This CDR3 spans 15 amino acids. CDR1 is SGHTA, CDR2 FQGTGA, per germline. V gave up 4 bases and J gave up 6 bases; unmatched junction bases: 0. DNA for the CDR3: TGTGCCAGCAGCTGGACTAGCGGGAGGGCCGGGGAGCTGTTTTTT. The encoded protein is CASSWTSGRAGELFF.

The chain has TRBV5-5 and TRBJ2-7, with 9 bases identical to TRBD1. The CDR3 is made up of 15 amino acids. Per germline, CDR1 SGHKS and CDR2 YYEKEE (reference sequence). V lost 4 bases, J lost 5 bases, and 10 bases stayed unmatched. CDR3 protein: CASSRPGQGPHEQYF. The CDR3 bases are TGTGCCAGCAGCAGACCGGGACAGGGACCCCACGAGCAGTACTTC.

The chain carries TRBV12-2 and TRBJ2-7; the tabulated D call, TRBD2, remains unverified against the DNA. TRBV12-2 is reported as a pseudogene. CDR3 length equals 15 residues. The CDR3 coding sequence is TGTGCAAGTCATCCCTCTGGCGGGAGTGGATCCGAGCAGTACTTC. Translated: CASHPSGGSGSEQYF.

The chain joins TRBV5-1 to TRBJ1-3, with TRBD1 matching 7 bases. Per the germline V gene, CDR1 is SGHRS and CDR2 is YFSETQ. The CDR3 loop spans 15 amino acids. With 4 bases clipped from V and 2 bases from J, the junction kept 6 bases outside the gene matches. The DNA for the CDR3 is TGCGCCAGCAGCATAGAAGGGACAGCTGGAAACACCATATATTTT. Translated, it gives CASSIEGTAGNTIYF.

The rearrangement uses TRBV27 and TRBJ2-2; D may match TRBD1 or TRBD2 (6 bases each). The ends were cut back, 4 bases at V and 2 bases at J, with 11 bases in the middle. This CDR3 is built from 15 residues. Germline V gene sequence: CDR1 MNHEY, CDR2 SMNVEV (reference sequence). Here the CDR3 reads CASSSRGPNTGELFF. In DNA form, the CDR3 reads TGTGCCAGCAGTTCCCGGGGGCCAAACACCGGGGAGCTGTTTTTT.

The chain employs TRBV7-2 and TRBJ2-3; 8 positions match TRBD2. Trimming at V came to 5 bases and at J to 3 bases, leaving 4 bases not matched to a gene. This CDR3 has 14 residues. Germline V lookup: CDR1 SGHTA, CDR2 FQGNSA. The DNA of the CDR3 is TGTGCCAGCAGCCTCACTAGCGGAACAGATACGCAGTATTTT. Protein: CASSLTSGTDTQYF.

This clone turned up a few times. The chain has TRBV7-9 and TRBJ2-7; D remains ambiguous. V shed 2 bases and J shed 2 bases, with 7 bases lying between them. CDR1 is SEHNR, CDR2 FQNEAQ, per germline (reference sequence). The CDR3 consists of 13 residues. Written as DNA, the CDR3 is TGTGCCAGCAGCTTAAACCCAACCTACGAGCAGTACTTC. Translation gives CASSLNPTYEQYF.

This clone was seen a handful of times. V usage is TRBV19 and J usage is TRBJ2-2; D unresolved. The germline CDR1 and CDR2 sequences are LNHDA and SQIVND (reference sequence). Trimming cost V 4 bases and J 7 bases, with 7 bases left between them. This CDR3 is 12 amino acids long. Written as DNA, the CDR3 is TGTGCCAGTAGTACGATTGTCGGGGAGCTGTTTTTT. Amino acid sequence: CASSTIVGELFF.

The chain uses TRBV15 and TRBJ1-1; unclear D gene. CDR3 size: 14 residues. V lost 3 bases and J 1 base, leaving 9 bases between the germline ends. The germline gives CDR1 LNHNV, CDR2 YYDKDF (reference sequence). CDR3 coding DNA: TGTGCCACCAGCAGGGGCGGCCAGAACACTGAAGCTTTCTTT. This sequence encodes CATSRGGQNTEAFF.